This T cell receptor beta chain was recovered during a study of shared clonotypes between healthy human individuals. Germline V gives CDR1 SGHAT, CDR2 FQNNGV. The CDR3 is made up of 15 amino acids. V was shortened by 1 base and J by 2 bases, with 8 bases between the two germline ends. It was into CD45RA+ naive and CD45RA-negative memory subsets that the CD4+ cells were split. This clone was detected only a few times. The method was immunoSEQ multiplex PCR; TCRdb's version includes in-frame clones alone and lacks a portion of them. The table includes 550,000 to 850,000 clones, roughly 72% detected once.

The sequence came from a woman in her 30s in good health. The chain has TRBV11-2 and TRBJ1-4; D remains ambiguous. Input material: memory CD4+ T cells sorted from blood. Subset: CD45RA-negative fraction. The CDR3 DNA follows: TGTGCCAGCAGCTTAGCGCCGAGGACTAATGAAAAACTGTTTTTT. Amino acid sequence: CASSLAPRTNEKLFF.